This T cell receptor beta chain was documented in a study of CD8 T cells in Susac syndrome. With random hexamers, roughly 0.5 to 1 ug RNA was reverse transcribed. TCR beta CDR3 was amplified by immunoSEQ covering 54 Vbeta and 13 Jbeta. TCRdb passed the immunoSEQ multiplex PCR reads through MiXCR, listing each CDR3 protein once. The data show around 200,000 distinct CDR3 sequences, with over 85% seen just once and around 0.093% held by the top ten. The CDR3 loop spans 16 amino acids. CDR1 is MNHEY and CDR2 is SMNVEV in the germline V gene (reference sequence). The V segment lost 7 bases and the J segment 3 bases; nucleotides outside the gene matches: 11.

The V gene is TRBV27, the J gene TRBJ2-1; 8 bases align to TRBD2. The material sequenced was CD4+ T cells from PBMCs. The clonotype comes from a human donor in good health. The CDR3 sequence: CASTLAGTSGYNEQFF. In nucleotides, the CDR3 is TGTGCCAGCACACTAGCCGGGACTAGTGGCTACAATGAGCAGTTCTTC.